This T cell receptor beta chain derives from a study of OX40 agonist ivuxolimab in advanced cancers. Background on the study: Partial response was recorded in three patients: one hepatocellular carcinoma and two cutaneous melanoma cases.

V was clipped by 6 bases and J by 0 bases, with 15 bases between them. The germline CDR1 and CDR2 sequences are SQVTM and ANQGSEA. The CDR3 is 14 amino acids. As regards this clone: The antigen remains undetermined.

The assay was immunoSEQ multiplex PCR, and TCRdb's table has in-frame clones only and misses some. The table has roughly 11,000 clones, 70% to 80% seen once. Points from the study as a whole: CD4+ and CD8+ T cells in blood underwent clonal expansion by week 6 at 0.1 to 3.0 mg/kg. Average numbers of expanded clones were greater in CD8+ T cells than in CD4+.

Sequences were derived from CD4+ or CD8+ T cells sorted from blood, sampled in a trial of the OX40 agonist ivuxolimab. The rearrangement joins TRBV29-1 to TRBJ2-7, with D maybe TRBD2 (5 bases). The TCR comes from an adult with an advanced solid tumor such as melanoma, head and neck, liver or kidney cancer. In nucleotides, the CDR3 is TGCAGCGTCTATCTAGCTGTGAGCTCCTACGAGCAGTACTTC. Its translation is CSVYLAVSSYEQYF.